This TCR beta chain came from a study of CD8+ T cells in alopecia areata. Background on the study: Treated patients were dosed with oral tofacitinib, taking 5 to 10 mg twice daily. Study results and limitations: There were many expanded lesional clones persisting in scalp and blood during tofacitinib. Clonality exceeded that of normal scalp in lesional scalp, most notably in alopecia totalis/universalis.

A note on this clone: What it recognizes is unknown.

Investigators isolated RNA and reverse transcribed it into cDNA to act as the sequencing template. Measured with immunoSEQ multiplex PCR; TCRdb has only the in-frame clones, and not every one. The sample lists about 270,000 clones, 45% to 70% occurring once. Documented treatment: oral pan-JAK inhibitor, 5-10 mg twice daily. This CDR3 region has 12 residues. V dropped 5 bases and J dropped 3 bases, with 8 bases sitting between them. The germline V gene encodes CDR1 MNHEY and CDR2 SVGAGI. The sequence was collected from a human donor with alopecia areata. The rearrangement joins TRBV6-5 to TRBJ2-7; tentative D call: TRBD2 (5 bases). The sequencing used CD4+ T cells sorted from blood, collected around week 54, from a patient treated with tofacitinib. The CDR3 coding sequence is TGTGCCAGCAGTACGGGGTTCTACGAGCAGTACTTC. It is translated as CASSTGFYEQYF.